This T cell receptor beta chain was captured in a study of OX40 agonist ivuxolimab in advanced cancers. In terms of the full investigation: The costimulatory receptor OX40 (CD134) was targeted by ivuxolimab, a fully human IgG2 agonistic monoclonal antibody. The purpose of peripheral TCRbeta sequencing was to test whether ivuxolimab changed TCR sequence diversity and led to clonal T-cell expansion. Intravenous ivuxolimab was administered to patients every 2 weeks at six dose levels: 0.01, 0.1, 0.3, 1.5, 3 and 10 mg/kg. Prior anti-PD-1, anti-PD-L1 or anti-CTLA-4 therapy was permitted, and checkpoint inhibitors had been received by 30% to 40% of dose-escalation patients. The dose-escalation cohort was approximately 83% male with a mean age of approximately 60 years, ranging from roughly 23 to 79. Of the approximately 53 patients in dose escalation, about 19 had hepatocellular carcinoma, approximately 15 had melanoma, 9 had renal cell carcinoma and 9 had head and neck cancer. Partial responses occurred in three dose-escalation patients: two with cutaneous melanoma and one with hepatocellular carcinoma. The paper describes the monotherapy dose-escalation part (N ≈ 51 patients) of the phase I trial of ivuxolimab.

On this clone: It has no known antigen specificity. Base qualities are missing; no much larger clone stands one base away.

Genomic DNA was isolated from the sorted cells so that the TCRbeta CDR3 region could be sequenced. The immunoSEQ Assay was used to sequence the TCRbeta CDR3 regions. TCRdb carries this immuneACCESS record with in-frame sequences only. Its versions omit some clonotypes, under half of them owing to an unresolved V gene in the studies checked, with the rest unexplained. The sample has roughly 67,000 clones on record, roughly 90% of them singletons. The top ten clones comprise roughly 9.7% of the sample. CDR1 and CDR2, per the germline V gene, are SGHRS and YFSETQ. The junction shows trimming of 1 base on V and 0 bases on J, plus 8 bases between the germline ends. From the cysteine up to the phenylalanine, the CDR3 has a length of 14 residues. Only the CDR3 DNA stays, 42 bases, in frame from base 1. The trial excluded patients who had a history of autoimmune disease or were on systemic immunosuppression. In every dose cohort, peripheral blood was drawn for TCR sequencing at baseline, cycle 4 day 1, and cycle 7 day 1. Samples were obtained from an open-label, multicenter, first-in-human phase I dose-escalation trial of ivuxolimab. The trial enrolled adults with locally advanced or metastatic head and neck squamous cell, hepatocellular, melanoma or renal cell carcinoma. CD4+ and CD8+ T cells were sorted separately from peripheral blood before TCR sequencing.

The research as a whole found: Which antigens the clonally expanded peripheral T cells were specific for was not determined. Low levels of normalized T-cell clonal expansion were also seen in some patients who did not respond. At doses from 0.1 to 3.0 mg/kg, clonal expansion was seen in both CD4+ and CD8+ blood T cells between baseline and week 6. On average, CD8+ T cells showed more expanded clones than CD4+ T cells after ivuxolimab. In the 0.1-3.0 mg/kg groups, partial responders had among the lowest normalized peripheral clonal expansion, particularly in CD8+ T cells.

The starting material was CD4+ or CD8+ T cells sorted from blood, obtained in a trial of the OX40 agonist ivuxolimab. The clonotype comes from an adult with an advanced solid tumor such as melanoma, head and neck, liver or kidney cancer. The chain was built from TRBV5-1 and TRBJ2-7; no D segment can be confidently identified. The CDR3 has the sequence CASSLRVFSYEQYF. The nucleotides are TGCGCCAGCAGCTTGAGGGTTTTCTCCTACGAGCAGTACTTC.